Below are 25 T cell receptor beta chains sequenced from a single sample in a study of T-cell reconstitution after alpha-beta-depleted transplantation in children. Molecular barcoding with unique molecular identifiers was used for the TCRbeta library. TCRdb processed the PCR reads anew with MiXCR; each CDR3 protein has one entry. This sample yields around 380,000 distinct CDR3 sequences, of which 9.5% to 13% are seen a single time; roughly 6% belongs to the top ten. The source material was PBMCs from the stem cell graft donor, sampled from the stem cell graft. The receptors shown here come from a human donor who donated a stem cell graft to a child with acute myeloid leukemia.

This clonotype has more than one count but fewer than ten. The CDR3 is CASRDPGRNEQYF. The CDR3 DNA reads as TGTGCCAGCAGAGATCCGGGACGGAACGAGCAGTACTTC. This chain joins TRBV2 and TRBJ2-7, with D perhaps given as TRBD1 or TRBD2 (5 bases each). The CDR3 spans 13 residues. Trimming took off 6 bases at V and 5 bases at J, with 14 bases between the two ends. Germline V CDR1 and CDR2: SNHLY, FYNNEI. The entire variable domain, with the rest obtained from reference TRBV2 and TRBJ2-7, is as follows: EPEVTQTPSHQVTQMGQEVILRCVPISNHLYFYWYRQILGQKVEFLVSFYNNEISEKSEIFDDQFSVERPDGSNFTLKIRSTKLEDSAMYFCASRDPGRNEQYFGPGTRLTVT.

Note on this clonotype: A read error may produce the germline difference seen at one junction end. The chain is built from TRBV6-2 or TRBV6-3 and TRBJ2-7; D may match TRBD1 or TRBD2 (5 bases each). Germline CDR1 is MNHEY and CDR2 is SVGEGT. This CDR3 comprises 15 residues. In DNA form, the CDR3 reads TGTGCCAGCAGTCGAGTTGGGGGAAATCTCTACAAGCAGTACTTC. Amino acid sequence: CASSRVGGNLYKQYF.

The chain uses TRBV30 and TRBJ2-3, with no clear D. V shed 3 bases and J shed 4 bases, with 5 bases lying between them. The CDR3 runs 11 residues. The germline V gene encodes CDR1 GTSNPN and CDR2 SVGIG (reference sequence). CDR3 region: CAWRKPDTQYF. The CDR3 nucleotides read TGTGCCTGGAGGAAGCCAGATACGCAGTATTTT.

This chain joins TRBV7-2 and TRBJ2-1; 13 bases map to TRBD2. Germline values: CDR1 SGHTA, CDR2 FQGNSA. This CDR3 is built from 15 residues. Trimming took 4 bases from V and 5 from J; bases not matched to a gene: 2. The CDR3 protein is CASSWGLAGNNEQFF. In DNA, the CDR3 is TGTGCCAGCAGCTGGGGACTAGCGGGAAACAATGAGCAGTTCTTC.

The chain couples TRBV7-2 to TRBJ2-5, with TRBD2 matching 9 bases. Trimming took 3 bases from V and 5 from J; bases not matched to a gene: 7. This CDR3 region has 15 residues. The V gene's germline CDR1 is SGHTA and CDR2 FQGNSA. CDR3 bases: TGTGCCAGCAGCTTTGGCGGGAGGGCCGACGAGACCCAGTACTTC. It is translated as CASSFGGRADETQYF. The whole variable domain, remainder taken from reference TRBV7-2 and TRBJ2-5, is GAGVSQSPSNKVTEKGKDVELRCDPISGHTALYWYRQSLGQGLEFLIYFQGNSAPDKSGLPSDRFSAERTGGSVSTLTIQRTQQEDSAVYLCASSFGGRADETQYFGPGTRLLVL.

This clonotype was seen only a few times. V usage is TRBV7-2 and J usage is TRBJ2-7, with D possibly matching TRBD2 (7 bases). V was cut by 6 bases and J by 0 bases, with 9 bases left in between. CDR3 size: 13 residues. Germline CDR1 reads SGHTA; CDR2 reads FQGNSA. This CDR3 reads CASRGGASYEQYF. The CDR3 DNA reads as TGTGCCAGCAGGGGGGGGGCCTCCTACGAGCAGTACTTC.

This clonotype was counted a few times. This chain uses TRBV12-5 with TRBJ2-3; 7 bases are shared with TRBD2. In germline, CDR1 is LGHNT, CDR2 FRNRAP. Trimming cost V 5 bases and J 0 bases; bases outside gene matches: 14. The CDR3 is 18 amino acids. CDR3 sequence: CASGPATQLAPSTDTQYF. The CDR3 DNA reads TGTGCTAGTGGTCCCGCAACCCAACTAGCGCCGAGCACAGATACGCAGTATTTT.

The chain has TRBV7-2 and TRBJ1-2; the D gene is possibly TRBD1 (6 bases). Germline V lookup: CDR1 SGHTA, CDR2 FQGNSA. Trimming cost V 5 bases and J 2 bases, with 15 bases left between them. The CDR3 spans 15 residues. The CDR3 here is CASSLGPRGNYGYTF. The DNA for the CDR3 is TGTGCCAGCAGCCTAGGCCCCAGGGGAAACTATGGCTACACCTTC.

This clonotype showed up just a few times. The chain recombines TRBV20-1 with TRBJ2-1; D unclear. This CDR3 spans 13 amino acids. Germline V CDR1 and CDR2: DFQATT, SNEGSKA (reference sequence). V lost 3 bases to trimming and J lost 8 bases, with 14 bases between them. The CDR3 region is CSARRLSWDEQFF. The CDR3 DNA reads as TGCAGTGCTAGGAGACTGAGCTGGGATGAGCAGTTCTTC.

This chain links TRBV29-1 with TRBJ2-5; perhaps TRBD1 as D (6 bases). In germline, CDR1 is SQVTM, CDR2 ANQGSEA. V shed 7 bases and J shed 3 bases, with 12 bases lying between them. This CDR3 contains 12 residues. CDR3 sequence: CSGLDSKETQYF. The CDR3, as DNA: TGCAGCGGACTGGACAGCAAAGAGACCCAGTACTTC. The full variable domain, its missing parts supplied by reference TRBV29-1 and TRBJ2-5, is SAVISQKPSRDICQRGTSLTIQCQVDSQVTMMFWYRQQPGQSLTLIATANQGSEATYESGFVIDKFPISRPNLTFSTLTVSNMSPEDSSIYLCSGLDSKETQYFGPGTRLLVL.

CDR3 nucleotides: TGTGCCATCAGTCCCGGGACAAACAATGAGCAGTTCTTC. Its translation: CAISPGTNNEQFF. J is TRBJ2-1 and V is TRBV10-3; the D gene is possibly TRBD1 (6 bases). V lost 5 bases and J 5 bases, leaving 10 bases between the germline ends. This CDR3 contains 13 residues. Germline loops: CDR1 ENHRY, CDR2 SYGVKD.

This clonotype has only a few counts. The chain recombines TRBV5-5 with TRBJ2-7; the D gene is possibly TRBD1 (6 bases). The CDR3 spans 15 residues. The germline V gene has CDR1 SGHKS and CDR2 YYEKEE (reference sequence). Trimming stripped 4 bases from V and 0 bases from J, with 14 bases between. CDR3 nucleotide sequence: TGTGCCAGCAGCCCCGGCGGACAGAGCTCCTACGAGCAGTACTTC. The encoded protein is CASSPGGQSSYEQYF.

This chain joins TRBV9 and TRBJ2-3, with a weak D call TRBD2 (5 bases). CDR3 length: 15 amino acids. Germline V CDR1 and CDR2: SGDLS, YYNGEE. V lost 3 bases to trimming and J lost 0 bases, with 11 bases between them. The CDR3 here is CASSALDTSTDTQYF. CDR3 DNA sequence: TGTGCCAGCAGCGCACTAGACACTAGCACAGATACGCAGTATTTT.

The rearrangement uses TRBV20-1 and TRBJ2-1; 9 bases match TRBD2. Unmatched junction bases numbered 7, after V lost 0 bases and J lost 7 bases. The length of the CDR3 is 15 residues. Looked up from germline, CDR1 is DFQATT and CDR2 is SNEGSKA (reference sequence). The CDR3 DNA follows: TGCAGTGCTAGAGATGGCGGGAGGGCGAGGAATGAGCAGTTCTTC. Protein sequence: CSARDGGRARNEQFF.

This clonotype was picked up many times. The V and J genes are TRBV5-8 and TRBJ2-5, with 10 bases fitting TRBD2. After removal of 2 bases from V and 1 base from J, the junction contained 11 bases not matched to a gene. CDR1 and CDR2 from the germline V gene are SGHTS and YDEGEE. The CDR3 is 18 residues long. DNA for the CDR3: TGTGCCAGCAGCTTCGTGGCTAGCGGGGGCCCTCTCCAAGAGACCCAGTACTTC. This sequence encodes CASSFVASGGPLQETQYF.

This clonotype was seen at least ten times. The rearrangement links TRBV4-3 to TRBJ2-1; TRBD2 matches at 9 bases. Germline assignment: CDR1 LGHNA and CDR2 YSLEER. V lost 0 bases to trimming and J lost 3 bases; unmatched junction nucleotides: 6. This CDR3 spans 17 amino acids. CDR3 region: CASSQDLGAGGYNEQFF. In DNA, the CDR3 is TGCGCCAGCAGCCAAGACCTTGGAGCGGGAGGCTACAATGAGCAGTTCTTC.

This rearrangement joins TRBV9 to TRBJ2-3; 8 nucleotides match TRBD2. Germline-derived CDR1 and CDR2 are SGDLS and YYNGEE. This CDR3 contains 16 residues. Trimming removed 2 bases from V and 2 bases from J; junction bases left unmatched: 7. The CDR3: CASSVLSGGYTDTQYF. The CDR3 nucleotides read TGTGCCAGCAGCGTCTTGAGCGGGGGTTACACAGATACGCAGTATTTT.

This chain uses TRBV20-1 with TRBJ2-1, with no clear D. V lost 1 base to trimming and J lost 8 bases, with 12 bases between them. Germline V gene lookup returns CDR1 DFQATT and CDR2 SNEGSKA (reference sequence). This CDR3 region has 13 residues. The CDR3 coding sequence is TGCAGTGCTAGAGGGGCCTATTGGGATGAGCAGTTCTTC. Translation: CSARGAYWDEQFF.

This clonotype appeared many times. The rearrangement uses TRBV6-1 and TRBJ2-1; 10 positions match TRBD2. The CDR3 is 15 amino acids. V shed 4 bases, J shed 10 bases, and the junction held 10 bases outside the gene matches. Germline values: CDR1 MNHNS, CDR2 SASEGT. The CDR3 region has the DNA TGTGCCAGCAGTGGGGCTCAAGATAGCGGGGGGGAGCAGTTCTTC. Translation gives CASSGAQDSGGEQFF.

The chain links TRBV12-3 or TRBV12-4 to TRBJ2-3, with D possibly matching TRBD1 (5 bases). V was shortened by 4 bases and J by 5 bases, with 19 bases between the two germline ends. This CDR3 contains 16 residues. The CDR3 sequence: CASSWGRSYNGDTQYF. For the CDR3, the DNA is TGTGCCAGCAGTTGGGGCCGGTCATACAATGGAGATACGCAGTATTTT.

The rearrangement uses TRBV4-1 and TRBJ2-1; TRBD2 agrees at 13 bases. CDR3 length: 15 amino acids. The J segment lost 11 bases and the V segment lost 4 bases, leaving 8 bases of the junction unmatched. Germline V gene data show CDR1 as MGHRA and CDR2 as YSYEKL. The CDR3 region is CASSLDGTSGVKQFF. The CDR3 nucleotides are TGCGCCAGCAGCCTGGACGGGACTAGCGGGGTCAAGCAGTTCTTC.

This rearrangement joins TRBV25-1 to TRBJ2-1, with 9 bases aligning to TRBD2. Per the germline V gene, CDR1 is MGHDK and CDR2 is SYGVNS. There are 16 residues in the CDR3. V lost 5 bases, J lost 8 bases, and 13 bases stayed unmatched. CDR3 region: CASSPRGLAGNHEQFF. The CDR3 DNA follows: TGTGCCAGCAGTCCCAGGGGACTAGCCGGGAATCATGAGCAGTTCTTC.

There are a few counts of this clonotype. This chain connects TRBV7-3 to TRBJ1-2, with a tentative D call TRBD1 (6 bases). CDR1 and CDR2 from the germline V gene are SGHTA and FQGTGA. The CDR3 loop spans 15 amino acids. V shed 2 bases and J shed 3 bases, with 13 bases lying between them. The CDR3 region is CASSLHGGFDYGYTF. The CDR3 DNA sequence: TGTGCCAGCAGCTTACACGGGGGCTTTGACTATGGCTACACCTTC.

This clonotype was counted between two and nine times. The chain links TRBV20-1 to TRBJ2-5, with TRBD1 matching 7 bases. The J segment lost 2 bases and the V segment lost 6 bases, leaving 6 bases of the junction unmatched. CDR3 size: 13 residues. Per the germline V gene, CDR1 is DFQATT and CDR2 is SNEGSKA (reference sequence). The DNA for the CDR3 is TGCAGTGCCCCAGACAGGGCGCAAGAGACCCAGTACTTC. Translated, it gives CSAPDRAQETQYF.

This clonotype has ten or more counts. The gene calls are TRBV5-1 and TRBJ2-1; D may be TRBD1 (6 bases). This CDR3 spans 16 amino acids. Per germline, CDR1 SGHRS and CDR2 YFSETQ. V was clipped by 4 bases and J by 4 bases, with 18 bases between them. In DNA form, the CDR3 reads TGCGCCAGCAGCCCCGAGGGGACAAGGCCATACAATGAGCAGTTCTTC. Residues: CASSPEGTRPYNEQFF. Based on the CDR3 plus reference TRBV5-1 and TRBJ2-1, the full variable domain is KAGVTQTPRYLIKTRGQQVTLSCSPISGHRSVSWYQQTPGQGLQFLFEYFSETQRNKGNFPGRFSGRQFSNSRSEMNVSTLELGDSALYLCASSPEGTRPYNEQFFGPGTRLTVL.